Reported below is one T cell receptor beta chain. This table comes from immunoSEQ multiplex PCR, and its TCRdb copy is limited to in-frame clones, with some not included. The sample has about 96,000 clones, under 85% seen once; the top ten hold roughly 5.8%. This entry belongs to a study of OX40 agonist ivuxolimab in advanced cancers. This CDR3 is built from 11 residues. The V call is TRBV21-1, the J call TRBJ1-1. TRBV21-1 is a pseudogene. The receptor was derived from an adult with an advanced solid tumor such as melanoma, head and neck, liver or kidney cancer. Sequenced here: CD4+ or CD8+ T cells sorted from blood, sampled in a trial of the OX40 agonist ivuxolimab. The CDR3 nucleotides are TGTGCCAGGACCCGGAACACTGAAGCTTTCTTT. It translates to CARTRNTEAFF.